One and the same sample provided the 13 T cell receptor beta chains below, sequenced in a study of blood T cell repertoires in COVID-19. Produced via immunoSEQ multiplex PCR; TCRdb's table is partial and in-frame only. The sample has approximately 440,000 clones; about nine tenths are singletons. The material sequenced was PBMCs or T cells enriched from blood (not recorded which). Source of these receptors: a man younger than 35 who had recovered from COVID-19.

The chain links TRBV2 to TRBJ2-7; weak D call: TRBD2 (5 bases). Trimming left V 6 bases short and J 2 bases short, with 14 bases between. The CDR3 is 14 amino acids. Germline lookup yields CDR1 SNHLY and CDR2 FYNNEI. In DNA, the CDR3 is TGTGCCAGCAGGAGCGGAATACCCCCCTACGAGCAGTACTTC. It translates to CASRSGIPPYEQYF.

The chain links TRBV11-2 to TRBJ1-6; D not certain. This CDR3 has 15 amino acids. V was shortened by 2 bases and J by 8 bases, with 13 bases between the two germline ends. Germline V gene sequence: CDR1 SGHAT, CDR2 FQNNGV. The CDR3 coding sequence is TGTGCCAGCAGCTTAATGAATTCCGGGGATTCACCCCTCCACTTT. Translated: CASSLMNSGDSPLHF.

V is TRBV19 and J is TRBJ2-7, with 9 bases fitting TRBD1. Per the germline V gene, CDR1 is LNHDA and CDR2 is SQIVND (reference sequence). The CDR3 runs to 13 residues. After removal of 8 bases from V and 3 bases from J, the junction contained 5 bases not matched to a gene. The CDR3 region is CASDPGQGYEQYF. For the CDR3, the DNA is TGTGCCAGTGACCCGGGACAGGGCTACGAGCAGTACTTC.

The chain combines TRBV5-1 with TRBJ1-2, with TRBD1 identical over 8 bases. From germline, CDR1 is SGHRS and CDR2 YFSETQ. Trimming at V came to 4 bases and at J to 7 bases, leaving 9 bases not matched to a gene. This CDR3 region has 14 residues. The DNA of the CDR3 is TGCGCCAGCAGCCCGTGGACAGGGAGGGGTGGCTACACCTTC. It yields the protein CASSPWTGRGGYTF.

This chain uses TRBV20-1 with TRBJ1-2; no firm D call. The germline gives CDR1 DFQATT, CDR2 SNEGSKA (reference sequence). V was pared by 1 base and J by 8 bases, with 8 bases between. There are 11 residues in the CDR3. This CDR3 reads CSARGREGYTF. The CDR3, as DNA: TGCAGTGCTAGAGGGAGAGAAGGCTACACCTTC.

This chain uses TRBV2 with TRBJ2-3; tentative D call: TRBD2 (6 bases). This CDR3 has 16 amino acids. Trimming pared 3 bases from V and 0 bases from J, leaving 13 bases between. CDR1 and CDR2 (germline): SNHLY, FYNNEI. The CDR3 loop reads CASSDKGGKSTDTQYF. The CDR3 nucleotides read TGTGCCAGCAGTGATAAAGGAGGGAAAAGCACAGATACGCAGTATTTT.

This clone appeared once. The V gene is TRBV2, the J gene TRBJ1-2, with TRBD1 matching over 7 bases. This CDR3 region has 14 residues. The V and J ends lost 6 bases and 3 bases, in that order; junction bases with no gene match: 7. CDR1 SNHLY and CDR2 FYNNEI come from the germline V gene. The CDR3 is CASSDDRVYYGYTF. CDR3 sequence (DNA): TGTGCCAGCAGCGACGACAGGGTATACTATGGCTACACCTTC.

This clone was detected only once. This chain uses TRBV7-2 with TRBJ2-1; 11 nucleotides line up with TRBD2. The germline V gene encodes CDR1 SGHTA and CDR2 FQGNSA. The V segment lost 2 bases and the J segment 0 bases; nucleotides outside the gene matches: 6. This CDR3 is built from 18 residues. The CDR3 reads CASSLIAGGRSSYNEQFF. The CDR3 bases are TGTGCCAGCAGCTTAATAGCGGGAGGGCGAAGCTCCTACAATGAGCAGTTCTTC.

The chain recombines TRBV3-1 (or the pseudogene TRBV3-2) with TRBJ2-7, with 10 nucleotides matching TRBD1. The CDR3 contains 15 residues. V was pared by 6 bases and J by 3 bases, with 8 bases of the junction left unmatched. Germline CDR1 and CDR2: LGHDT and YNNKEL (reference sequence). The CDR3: CASRGGQGDLYEQYF. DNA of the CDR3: TGTGCCAGCAGGGGCGGACAGGGGGACCTCTACGAGCAGTACTTC.

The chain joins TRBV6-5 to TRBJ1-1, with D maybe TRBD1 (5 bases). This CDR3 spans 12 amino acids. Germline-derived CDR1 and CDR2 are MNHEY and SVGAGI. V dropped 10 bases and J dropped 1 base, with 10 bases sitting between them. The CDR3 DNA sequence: TGTGCCACCTTAGACAGGAACACTGAAGCTTTCTTT. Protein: CATLDRNTEAFF.

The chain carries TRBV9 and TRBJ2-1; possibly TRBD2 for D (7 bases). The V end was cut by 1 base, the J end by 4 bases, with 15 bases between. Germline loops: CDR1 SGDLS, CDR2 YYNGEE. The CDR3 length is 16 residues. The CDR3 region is CASSVNGGPGYNEQFF. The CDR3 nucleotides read TGTGCCAGCAGCGTAAACGGGGGGCCGGGATACAATGAGCAGTTCTTC.

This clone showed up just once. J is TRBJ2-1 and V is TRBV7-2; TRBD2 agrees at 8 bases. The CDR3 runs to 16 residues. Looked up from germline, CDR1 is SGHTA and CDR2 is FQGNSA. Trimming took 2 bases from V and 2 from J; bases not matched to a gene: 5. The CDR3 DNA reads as TGTGCCAGCAGCTTAATGGTGGGACTAGCCTACAATGAGCAGTTCTTC. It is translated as CASSLMVGLAYNEQFF.

The CDR3 sequence: CASSLAGGGNSPLHF. The CDR3 DNA is TGTGCCAGCAGCTTAGCGGGGGGGGGTAATTCACCCCTCCACTTT. The chain couples TRBV7-2 to TRBJ1-6, with a possible D match to TRBD1 (5 bases). From germline, CDR1 is SGHTA and CDR2 FQGNSA. V was pared by 0 bases and J by 6 bases, with 9 bases between. The CDR3 extends over 15 amino acids.